This T cell receptor (beta chain) stems from a study of blood T cell repertoires in COVID-19 (dated by TCRdb to between 2020 and 2021). For the wider study: Samples from collaborators originated in the United States, Italy and Spain and spanned both the acute and convalescent phases of COVID-19. The material from the prospective study consisted of cDNA or gDNA derived from T cells, B-cell-depleted T cells, or PBMCs. Deeply sampled blood TCRbeta repertoires from subjects exposed to, actively infected with, or recovered from COVID-19 were included in the dataset. The repertoires were made available in a free public database intended to serve as a resource for research on the immune response to SARS-CoV-2. Samples came from the ongoing ImmuneRACE study (first 160 participants) plus 1,254 subjects from 6 global collaborators. Nearly every sample came with metadata listing a de-identified subject ID, COVID-19 status, age in years and sex. HLA class I and class II types, where available, came from metadata supplied by the sample provider rather than from assay-based typing. The full study reports these points: How much clinical and demographic metadata was included differed by source and by participant, and the metadata was provided uncurated.

Each collaborating institution followed its own protocols to collect whole blood in K2EDTA tubes. For TCRbeta analysis, collaborator samples were shipped as frozen whole blood, as isolated PBMCs, or as DNA extracted from either sample type. The CDR3 goes from the cysteine to the phenylalanine over 20 residues. Just CDR3 DNA is preserved here, 60 bases in frame from base 1. Trimming accounts for 0 bases at V and 4 bases at J, while the number of junction bases matched to no gene is 15. Per the germline V gene (reference sequence), LGHDT is the CDR1 and YNNKEL is the CDR2. As concerns this clone: Its antigen specificity is not known. Base qualities were left out, and no much larger clone turns up one base away.

TCRbeta CDR3 regions were amplified from genomic DNA by means of the immunoSEQ Assay, a bias-controlled multiplex PCR. From the authors' description of their analysis: The number of nucleated cells in each sample was estimated from the amplification of reference gene primers within the assay. To quantify the absolute abundance of each unique TCRbeta CDR3 rearrangement, sequence reads were collapsed and filtered. For each sample, productive Simpson clonality was calculated by taking the square root of Simpson's diversity index across productive rearrangements. The source is immuneACCESS, and TCRdb retained only in-frame sequences with V and J called. Part of the clones is not carried over; for the studies checked, unresolved V genes explain less than half of this, and the remainder is unexplained. V and J calls and clone size are given by that table; D and trimming were obtained from the DNA. Across this sample there are roughly 60,000 clones, with 75% to 85% seen only once. Clones ranked in the top ten supply 14% to 15% of the sample.

The chain is encoded by TRBV3-1 (or the pseudogene TRBV3-2) joined to TRBJ2-1; TRBD2 fits 10 bases in the junction. The receptor comes from a man aged 80 or over with acute or convalescent COVID-19. The sequencing input was peripheral blood. DNA sequence: TGTGCCAGCAGCCAAGATACTAGCGGGGTGGCGGGGACTGCGTACAATGAGCAGTTCTTC. Its product reads: CASSQDTSGVAGTAYNEQFF.